This TCR beta chain derives from a study of cytomegalovirus exposure and HLA in healthy donors. Sequencing used immunoSEQ multiplex PCR; TCRdb keeps in-frame clones, though not all of them. Of about 160,000 clones in the sample, roughly 90% were seen once. With 3 bases removed from V and 7 bases from J, the gap between germline ends came to 18 bases. The CDR3 sequence is 14 residues long. CDR1 is SQVTM, CDR2 ANQGSEA, per germline. The chain employs TRBV29-1 and TRBJ1-2, with D possibly being TRBD1 (6 bases). Sequenced: PBMCs. The receptor's source is a woman younger than 30 in good health and CMV-seronegative. CDR3 DNA: TGCAGCGTTGATGACAGGCATTTCTTGGGTGGCTACACCTTC. Translating gives CSVDDRHFLGGYTF.